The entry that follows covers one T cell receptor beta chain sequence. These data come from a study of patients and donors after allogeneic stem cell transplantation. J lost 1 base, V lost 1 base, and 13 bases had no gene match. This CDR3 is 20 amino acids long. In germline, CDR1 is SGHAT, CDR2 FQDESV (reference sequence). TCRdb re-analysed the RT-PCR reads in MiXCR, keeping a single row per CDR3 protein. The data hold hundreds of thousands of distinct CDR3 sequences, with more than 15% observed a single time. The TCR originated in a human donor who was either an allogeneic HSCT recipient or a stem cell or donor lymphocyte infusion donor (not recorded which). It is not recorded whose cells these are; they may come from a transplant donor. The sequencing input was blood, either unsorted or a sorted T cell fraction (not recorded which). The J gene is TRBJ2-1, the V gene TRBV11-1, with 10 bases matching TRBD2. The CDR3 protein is CASSLDSGTSERLSYNEQFF. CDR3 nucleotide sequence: TGTGCCAGCAGCTTAGATTCTGGGACTAGCGAGAGACTATCCTACAATGAGCAGTTCTTC.